One and the same sample provided the 18 T cell receptor beta chains below, sequenced in a study of blood T cells in healthy people across ages. Combining a sample-barcoded 5' primer with a J-beta primer mix, a second PCR ran for roughly 7 to 11 cycles. Each CDR3 protein gets one entry after TCRdb re-called the 5' RACE reads with MiXCR. The table records more than 500,000 distinct CDR3 sequences, 27% of them present only once. The source material was blood. These receptors were collected from a woman between 70 and 85 years old in good health.

V and J are TRBV5-1 and TRBJ2-2; 11 bases are a match to TRBD1. V was clipped by 2 bases and J by 6 bases; unmatched bases: 3. Germline CDR1 SGHRS, CDR2 YFSETQ. CDR3 length equals 15 residues. The CDR3 nucleotides are TGCGCCAGCAGCTTCGGACAGGGGGCCTCCGGGGAGCTGTTTTTT. Encoded protein: CASSFGQGASGELFF.

This clonotype was observed many times. The genes are TRBV14 and TRBJ2-1; D may be TRBD1 (6 bases). V lost 0 bases and J 12 bases, leaving 18 bases between the germline ends. Germline V gene sequence: CDR1 SGHDN, CDR2 FVKESK. The CDR3 has 15 amino acids. Written as DNA, the CDR3 is TGTGCCAGCAGCCAAGATCAAGTCAGGGGCGTCGCGCAGTTCTTC. Protein sequence: CASSQDQVRGVAQFF.

The chain carries TRBV4-2 and TRBJ1-1; D is unresolved. Trimming removed 1 base at V and 7 bases at J, with 13 bases between. There are 14 residues in the CDR3. Per the germline V gene, CDR1 is LGHNA and CDR2 is YNFKEQ. CDR3 sequence reads: CASSQGFGRYEAFF. As DNA, the CDR3 is TGTGCCAGCAGCCAAGGGTTTGGACGGTATGAAGCTTTCTTT.

The V gene is TRBV18, the J gene TRBJ1-1; D perhaps matches TRBD1 (6 bases). Germline-derived CDR1 and CDR2 are KGHSH and LQKENI. There are 15 residues in the CDR3. Trimming took 2 bases from V and 3 from J, leaving 13 bases between them. The CDR3 sequence is CASSPWAGEDTEAFF. The CDR3 DNA sequence: TGTGCCAGCTCACCATGGGCAGGGGAGGACACTGAAGCTTTCTTT.

A few counts support this clonotype. The rearrangement links TRBV11-2 to TRBJ2-5; D possibly corresponds to TRBD2 (6 bases). The germline CDR1 and CDR2 sequences are SGHAT and FQNNGV. CDR3 length: 15 amino acids. Deletions cut 4 bases from V and 4 bases from J, with 16 bases between. CDR3 sequence: CASSYGAGTGETQYF. CDR3 sequence (DNA): TGTGCCAGCAGCTACGGGGCAGGGACTGGAGAGACCCAGTACTTC.

This clonotype turned up a few times. The chain couples TRBV7-2 to TRBJ2-5; D possibly corresponds to TRBD2 (7 bases). The germline V gene has CDR1 SGHTA and CDR2 FQGNSA. V lost 4 bases and J 4 bases, leaving 13 bases between the germline ends. This CDR3 region has 14 residues. The CDR3 sequence is CASSYGGPRETQYF. The CDR3, as DNA: TGTGCCAGCAGCTACGGGGGGCCTCGAGAGACCCAGTACTTC.

J is TRBJ2-1 and V is TRBV13; 10 bases are a match to TRBD2. The CDR3 length is 12 residues. Trimming cost V 3 bases and J 14 bases; bases outside gene matches: 4. Germline-derived CDR1 and CDR2 are PRHDT and FYEKMQ (reference sequence). In DNA, the CDR3 is TGTGCCAGCAGCTTGCTAGCGGGGGTGAAGTTCTTC. Translation: CASSLLAGVKFF.

This clonotype was seen once. The chain links TRBV7-2 to TRBJ2-5; 7 bases align to TRBD1. Matching the DNA end better, TRBJ2-7 makes the J call doubtful. The germline CDR1 and CDR2 sequences are SGHTA and FQGNSA. This CDR3 comprises 15 residues. The CDR3 nucleotides read TGTGCCAGCAGCACTCAGGGGGATAATGTCTACGAGCAGTACTTC. This encodes CASSTQGDNVYEQYF.

In its sample, this clonotype was seen once. The V gene is TRBV10-3, the J gene TRBJ1-2; maybe TRBD1 (5 bases). From germline, CDR1 is ENHRY and CDR2 SYGVKD. The CDR3 runs to 16 residues. Trimming took off 0 bases at V and 4 bases at J, with 15 bases between the two ends. CDR3 DNA sequence: TGTGCCATCAGTGAGTCGAGGGTGAGGACAAGCTATGGCTACACCTTC. Protein product: CAISESRVRTSYGYTF.

The chain employs TRBV5-5 and TRBJ1-1; D remains unclear. Looked up from germline, CDR1 is SGHKS and CDR2 is YYEKEE (reference sequence). The length of the CDR3 is 15 residues. Trimming removed 1 base from V and 3 bases from J, with 13 bases in between. This CDR3 reads CASSLQTRPYTEAFF. For the CDR3, the DNA is TGTGCCAGCAGCTTGCAAACAAGGCCTTACACTGAAGCTTTCTTT.

This clonotype has a count of ten or more. The chain has TRBV12-3 or TRBV12-4 and TRBJ1-5; TRBD1 agrees at 7 bases. With 6 bases clipped from V and 3 bases from J, the junction kept 2 bases outside the gene matches. This CDR3 is built from 13 residues. The CDR3 sequence is CASRQGHNQPQHF. CDR3 DNA sequence: TGTGCCAGCAGACAGGGGCACAATCAGCCCCAGCATTTT.

This clonotype was detected only a few times. The genes are TRBV4-3 and TRBJ1-2; the D gene is possibly TRBD1 (6 bases). Trimming stripped 3 bases from V and 6 bases from J, with 11 bases between. The CDR3 extends over 13 amino acids. Germline V gene lookup returns CDR1 LGHNA and CDR2 YSLEER. Here the CDR3 DNA reads TGCGCCAGCAGCCACCGGGCAGGGGATGGCTACACCTTC. Its protein is CASSHRAGDGYTF.

This clonotype was counted a few times. The CDR3 region has the DNA TGTGCCAGCATGGGTGAAAAACTGTTTTTT. It translates to CASMGEKLFF. The chain couples TRBV7-9 to TRBJ1-4, with no clear D. The germline V and J ends were trimmed by 7 bases and 7 bases, with 4 bases remaining between them. The CDR3 runs 10 residues. The germline CDR1 and CDR2 sequences are SEHNR and FQNEAQ (reference sequence).

This clonotype turned up a few times. This sequence joins TRBV2 and TRBJ1-5; D possibly corresponds to TRBD1 (6 bases). The length of the CDR3 is 14 residues. From germline, CDR1 is SNHLY and CDR2 FYNNEI. Trimming pared 4 bases from V and 4 bases from J, leaving 11 bases between. CDR3 in DNA: TGTGCCAGCAGTGGAGACAGGCGAAATCAGCCCCAGCATTTT. Residues: CASSGDRRNQPQHF.

The chain combines TRBV5-1 with TRBJ2-5; D unclear. The CDR3 covers 14 residues. V shed 2 bases and J shed 11 bases, with 19 bases lying between them. Germline CDR1 is SGHRS and CDR2 is YFSETQ. The CDR3 sequence is CASSFAPSRGEQYF. CDR3 coding DNA: TGCGCCAGCAGCTTCGCTCCGTCCCGAGGTGAGCAGTACTTC.

This clonotype has a handful of counts. CDR3 sequence: CASSSVTRFSTETQYF. Written as DNA, the CDR3 is TGTGCCAGCAGTTCGGTGACTAGGTTTAGCACGGAGACCCAGTACTTC. The chain combines TRBV6-2 or TRBV6-3 with TRBJ2-5; the D gene is possibly TRBD2 (6 bases). CDR3 length: 16 amino acids. Deletions cut 4 bases from V and 5 bases from J, with 20 bases between. The germline V gene has CDR1 MNHEY and CDR2 SVGEGT.

The chain uses TRBV12-3 or TRBV12-4 and TRBJ1-2, with 7 bases fitting TRBD1. The CDR3 is 14 amino acids. The V gene end was trimmed by 4 bases and the J gene end by 7 bases; junction bases not matched to a gene: 9. In DNA, the CDR3 is TGTGCCAGCAGTTGGGCCAGGGGGAGTCGTGGCTACACCTTC. Protein sequence: CASSWARGSRGYTF.

The V call is TRBV5-6, the J call TRBJ1-2; TRBD1 matches at 7 bases. From germline, CDR1 is SGHDT and CDR2 YYEEEE. This CDR3 has 14 amino acids. J lost 3 bases, V lost 4 bases, and 6 bases had no gene match. In nucleotides, the CDR3 is TGTGCCAGCAGCCGCCGGACAGGCTACTATGGCTACACCTTC. It yields the protein CASSRRTGYYGYTF. Together with reference TRBV5-6 and TRBJ1-2, the CDR3 gives the full variable domain: DAGVTQSPTHLIKTRGQQVTLRCSPKSGHDTVSWYQQALGQGPQFIFQYYEEEERQRGNFPDRFSGHQFPNYSSELNVNALLLGDSALYLCASSRRTGYYGYTFGSGTRLTVV.